This record covers a single T cell receptor beta chain. The data originate from a study of cytomegalovirus exposure and HLA in healthy donors. CDR3 length equals 15 residues. Primers included in the PCR were 60 Vbeta and 13 Jbeta primers. Some clones are missing from TCRdb's copy, which holds only in-frame ones; the method was immunoSEQ multiplex PCR. The sample contains about 180,000 clones, about 79% of which appear only once. The TCR was taken from a girl aged 2-10 years in good health and CMV-seropositive. The sequenced sample consisted of PBMCs. The chain combines TRBV21-1 with TRBJ1-2; the table's D call of TRBD1 was not tested on the DNA. TRBV21-1 is a pseudogene locus. Written as DNA, the CDR3 is TGTGCCAGCAGCAGTCAAGGGGACAGGGGCTATGGCTACACCTTC. Translation: CASSSQGDRGYGYTF.